Listed here is a single T cell receptor (beta chain). V shed 0 bases and J 0 bases; nucleotides not matched to a gene: 12. The germline V gene encodes CDR1 SGHRS and CDR2 YFSETQ. The CDR3 sequence is 19 residues long. The data were taken from a study of control samples from healthy donors and cancer patients. The method was immunoSEQ multiplex PCR; TCRdb's version includes in-frame clones alone and lacks a portion of them. Among 350,000 to 450,000 clones listed, roughly 90% were seen once. This clonotype was sampled from a man aged 40-55 years with head and neck cancer. The sequenced sample was PBMCs. V is TRBV5-1 and J is TRBJ1-5; 7 bases agree with TRBD1. CDR3 DNA sequence: TGCGCCAGCAGCTTGGACCCCATGACAGGGACGGATAGCAATCAGCCCCAGCATTTT. Encoded protein: CASSLDPMTGTDSNQPQHF.